The next 27 T cell receptor beta chains were all read from a single sample in a study of blood T cell repertoires in COVID-19. Some clones are missing from TCRdb's copy, which holds only in-frame ones; the method was immunoSEQ multiplex PCR. The profile covers tens of thousands of clones, with 80% to 90% appearing a single time and roughly 5.3% taken by the ten largest. Source material: peripheral blood. All receptors come from a man aged 45-65 years with active COVID-19.

The chain combines TRBV24-1 with TRBJ2-5, with 7 bases that match TRBD1. V dropped 4 bases and J dropped 0; count of bases not matched to a gene: 4. Germline V gives CDR1 KGHDR, CDR2 SFDVKD. The CDR3 totals 15 residues. For the CDR3, the DNA is TGTGCCACCAGTGAGTCGACAGGGTACCAAGAGACCCAGTACTTC. Its translation: CATSESTGYQETQYF.

The chain carries TRBV15 and TRBJ2-2, with a tentative D call TRBD2 (5 bases). The CDR3 extends over 16 amino acids. Germline CDR1 LNHNV, CDR2 YYDKDF (reference sequence). Trimming removed 0 bases from V and 1 base from J, with 9 bases in between. CDR3 protein: CATSREVRGNTGELFF. In nucleotides, the CDR3 is TGTGCCACCAGCAGAGAGGTACGGGGGAACACCGGGGAGCTGTTTTTT.

The chain joins TRBV7-3 to TRBJ2-3; 11 nucleotides match TRBD2. The CDR3 sequence is 17 residues long. V shed 2 bases, J shed 2 bases, and the junction held 6 bases outside the gene matches. Germline lookup yields CDR1 SGHTA and CDR2 FQGTGA. CDR3 sequence reads: CASSLGLAGGLTDTQYF. The CDR3 nucleotides read TGTGCCAGCAGCTTAGGGTTAGCGGGAGGGCTCACAGATACGCAGTATTTT.

This chain joins TRBV7-2 and TRBJ1-5; 9 bases fit TRBD1. The germline V gene has CDR1 SGHTA and CDR2 FQGNSA. Trimming cost V 3 bases and J 6 bases; bases outside gene matches: 6. This CDR3 has 15 amino acids. The CDR3 is CASSFMDRGGQPQHF. Written as DNA, the CDR3 is TGTGCCAGCAGCTTCATGGACAGGGGAGGTCAGCCCCAGCATTTT.

The CDR3 reads CASSYDTNYGYTF. CDR3 bases: TGTGCCAGCAGTTACGACACGAACTATGGCTACACCTTC. The chain links TRBV6-5 to TRBJ1-2; no clear D gene. The V end lost 2 bases, the J end lost 2 bases, and 6 bases lay between the germline ends. The CDR3 length is 13 residues. CDR1 is MNHEY and CDR2 is SVGAGI in the germline V gene.

This clone was seen just once. This chain links TRBV7-3 with TRBJ2-7, with D possibly TRBD1 on 5 matching bases. The V gene lost 3 bases and the J gene lost 7 bases, with 10 bases spanning the gap. This CDR3 contains 12 residues. CDR1 and CDR2 (germline): SGHTA, FQGTGA. CDR3 sequence reads: CASSFQGGEQYF. Written as DNA, the CDR3 is TGTGCCAGCAGCTTCCAGGGTGGGGAGCAGTACTTC.

J is TRBJ1-4 and V is TRBV11-1, with D perhaps TRBD1 (5 bases). The CDR3 consists of 16 residues. V dropped 2 bases and J dropped 10 bases, with 20 bases sitting between them. CDR1 is SGHAT and CDR2 is FQDESV in the germline V gene (reference sequence). The CDR3 reads CASSLRGGTSSGKLFF. In DNA, the CDR3 is TGTGCCAGCAGCTTAAGAGGAGGGACTTCCTCTGGAAAACTGTTTTTT.

This clone appeared a few times. The chain recombines TRBV18 with TRBJ2-3; no definite D call. This CDR3 comprises 15 residues. Germline values: CDR1 KGHSH, CDR2 LQKENI. The V end was cut by 1 base, the J end by 0 bases, with 8 bases between. CDR3 coding DNA: TGTGCCAGCTCACCACGTCGGTCTAGCACAGATACGCAGTATTTT. It specifies CASSPRRSSTDTQYF.

The chain links TRBV7-3 to TRBJ2-2; D unresolved. Germline V gene data show CDR1 as SGHTA and CDR2 as FQGTGA. The CDR3 consists of 13 residues. V gave up 2 bases and J gave up 5 bases, with 6 bases separating them. CDR3 sequence (DNA): TGTGCCAGCAGCTTAGAGCCGACCGGGGAGCTGTTTTTT. This encodes CASSLEPTGELFF.

The chain is built from TRBV3-1 (or the pseudogene TRBV3-2) and TRBJ2-1, with D unresolved. There are 16 residues in the CDR3. Germline-derived CDR1 and CDR2 are LGHDT and YNNKEL (reference sequence). Trimming removed 0 bases at V and 6 bases at J, with 15 bases between. In DNA, the CDR3 is TGTGCCAGCAGCCAAGAACGAACATCAGGCTTCAATGAGCAGTTCTTC. This gives the protein CASSQERTSGFNEQFF.

This clone was counted once. This rearrangement joins TRBV29-1 to TRBJ2-7, with D possibly being TRBD1 (8 bases). The CDR3 covers 19 residues. Germline V CDR1 and CDR2: SQVTM, ANQGSEA. Trimming shortened V by 6 bases and J by 1 base, and 31 bases separated the two germline ends. In DNA form, the CDR3 reads TGCAGCGTGGTTAAACGTGTGACAGGGGACTATCAGGCGTCCTACGAGCAGTACTTC. This sequence encodes CSVVKRVTGDYQASYEQYF.

The chain uses TRBV7-6 and TRBJ2-7; 9 bases match TRBD2. Germline V gene sequence: CDR1 SGHVS, CDR2 FNYEAQ. V dropped 2 bases and J dropped 3; count of bases not matched to a gene: 5. The CDR3 runs 15 residues. In DNA form, the CDR3 reads TGTGCCAGCAGCTTAAACCCGACTAGCGGCTACGAGCAGTACTTC. Protein: CASSLNPTSGYEQYF. Full variable domain (outside the CDR3, taken from reference TRBV7-6 and TRBJ2-7): GAGVSQSPRYKVTKRGQDVALRCDPISGHVSLYWYRQALGQGPEFLTYFNYEAQQDKSGLPNDRFSAERPEGSISTLTIQRTEQRDSAMYRCASSLNPTSGYEQYFGPGTRLTVT.

This chain uses TRBV28 with TRBJ1-2, with D tentatively TRBD1 (5 bases). Looked up from germline, CDR1 is MDHEN and CDR2 is SYDVKM. This CDR3 has 13 amino acids. V was cut by 2 bases and J by 4 bases, with 8 bases left in between. The CDR3 nucleotides read TGTGCCAGCAGTTTAGGGGCAGGCTATGGCTACACCTTC. Encoded protein: CASSLGAGYGYTF.

This clone was found a few times. The chain joins TRBV28 to TRBJ1-1; weak D call: TRBD1 (6 bases). The CDR3 is 15 amino acids. V lost 6 bases and J lost 1, with 15 bases in between. Germline CDR1 reads MDHEN; CDR2 reads SYDVKM. The CDR3 protein is CASSSGGRRNTEAFF. Written as DNA, the CDR3 is TGTGCCAGCAGCTCGGGGGGGCGCAGGAACACTGAAGCTTTCTTT.

This chain joins TRBV5-1 and TRBJ1-1; 8 bases are a match to TRBD1. Germline trimming cut 2 bases from V and 4 bases from J; bases unmatched to any gene: 1. CDR3 size: 13 residues. In germline, CDR1 is SGHRS, CDR2 YFSETQ. Here the CDR3 reads CASSFTGGTEAFF. In DNA, the CDR3 is TGCGCCAGCAGCTTTACAGGGGGCACTGAAGCTTTCTTT.

V gene TRBV7-9 combines with J gene TRBJ2-5, with TRBD2 matching 16 bases. V dropped 5 bases and J dropped 2; count of bases not matched to a gene: 5. The CDR3 covers 17 residues. Germline V gene data show CDR1 as SEHNR and CDR2 as FQNEAQ (reference sequence). CDR3 region: CASSPGLAGGTQETQYF. CDR3 DNA: TGTGCCAGCAGCCCGGGACTAGCGGGGGGGACTCAAGAGACCCAGTACTTC.

The V gene is TRBV11-2, the J gene TRBJ2-3; tentative D call: TRBD2 (5 bases). Trimming removed 8 bases from V and 10 bases from J, with 16 bases in between. CDR3 size: 12 residues. Germline CDR1 SGHAT, CDR2 FQNNGV. The CDR3 spells CASGPGVLSQYF. The CDR3, as DNA: TGTGCCAGCGGACCCGGGGTACTATCGCAGTATTTT.

This rearrangement joins TRBV9 to TRBJ2-1; D possibly corresponds to TRBD2 (6 bases). CDR1 and CDR2 (germline): SGDLS, YYNGEE. CDR3 length: 15 amino acids. V was pared by 3 bases and J by 2 bases, with 12 bases between. DNA of the CDR3: TGTGCCAGCAGCGCTTCGGGAGTTCCCTACAATGAGCAGTTCTTC. Protein sequence: CASSASGVPYNEQFF.

This sequence joins TRBV7-2 and TRBJ2-7, with 9 bases matching TRBD2. V shed 3 bases and J 7 bases; nucleotides not matched to a gene: 4. In germline, CDR1 is SGHTA, CDR2 FQGNSA. This CDR3 has 13 residues. This CDR3 is CASSFGTSREQYF. As DNA, the CDR3 is TGTGCCAGCAGCTTTGGGACTAGCCGGGAGCAGTACTTC.

V gene TRBV29-1 combines with J gene TRBJ2-5; 8 bases are shared with TRBD2. There are 13 residues in the CDR3. CDR1 and CDR2 from the germline V gene are SQVTM and ANQGSEA. The V segment lost 4 bases and the J segment 5 bases; nucleotides outside the gene matches: 6. The CDR3 nucleotides read TGCAGCGTTGTATCCGGGAGGGGGGAGACCCAGTACTTC. This translates into CSVVSGRGETQYF.

The chain carries TRBV6-6 and TRBJ1-1, with 9 bases identical to TRBD1. J lost 3 bases, V lost 5 bases, and 7 bases had no gene match. The CDR3 is 15 residues long. The germline gives CDR1 MNHNY, CDR2 SVGAGI (reference sequence). CDR3 coding DNA: TGTGCCAGCAGTACCCGGGACAGGGAAGACACTGAAGCTTTCTTT. This sequence encodes CASSTRDREDTEAFF.

The chain links TRBV28 to TRBJ2-7; 8 bases are a match to TRBD1. Germline V lookup: CDR1 MDHEN, CDR2 SYDVKM. The ends lost 3 bases at V and 0 bases at J; junction bases unmatched: 4. This CDR3 region has 15 residues. The CDR3 spells CASSFGDRNSYEQYF. The DNA of the CDR3 is TGTGCCAGCAGTTTTGGGGACAGGAACTCCTACGAGCAGTACTTC.

V and J are TRBV7-9 and TRBJ1-6; maybe TRBD1 (5 bases). The V gene's germline CDR1 is SEHNR and CDR2 FQNEAQ (reference sequence). The ends were cut back, 5 bases at V and 8 bases at J, with 16 bases in the middle. This CDR3 has 15 amino acids. CDR3 amino acids: CASSQRQLGDSPLHF. The CDR3 DNA sequence: TGTGCCAGCAGCCAGAGACAGCTCGGAGATTCACCCCTCCACTTT. Combining the CDR3 with reference TRBV7-9 and TRBJ1-6 gives the whole variable domain DTGVSQNPRHKITKRGQNVTFRCDPISEHNRLYWYRQTLGQGPEFLTYFQNEAQLEKSRLLSDRFSAERPKGSFSTLEIQRTEQGDSAMYLCASSQRQLGDSPLHFGNGTRLTVT.

The chain recombines TRBV2 with TRBJ2-2; 14 bases are a match to TRBD2. Germline values: CDR1 SNHLY, CDR2 FYNNEI. This CDR3 is 18 amino acids long. V shed 6 bases, J shed 1 base, and the junction held 7 bases outside the gene matches. The CDR3 loop is CASRVGTSGGLNTGELFF. In DNA, the CDR3 is TGTGCCAGCAGGGTCGGGACTAGCGGGGGCCTGAACACCGGGGAGCTGTTTTTT.

CDR3: CACHGWRVSTDTQYF. The CDR3 DNA reads TGTGCCTGCCACGGCTGGCGGGTGAGCACAGATACGCAGTATTTT. The rearrangement uses TRBV30 and TRBJ2-3, with a possible D match to TRBD2 (5 bases). Germline V CDR1 and CDR2: GTSNPN, SVGIG (reference sequence). The CDR3 extends over 15 amino acids. V lost 6 bases and J lost 0, with 16 bases in between.

The chain employs TRBV28 and TRBJ1-1, with D possibly TRBD1 on 5 matching bases. The V end was cut by 8 bases, the J end by 1 base, with 17 bases between. This CDR3 comprises 15 residues. Germline values: CDR1 MDHEN, CDR2 SYDVKM. The CDR3 loop is CASGTPGRGNTEAFF. The DNA for the CDR3 is TGTGCCAGCGGGACTCCGGGGAGGGGGAACACTGAAGCTTTCTTT. Combining the CDR3 with reference TRBV28 and TRBJ1-1 gives the whole variable domain DVKVTQSSRYLVKRTGEKVFLECVQDMDHENMFWYRQDPGLGLRLIYFSYDVKMKEKGDIPEGYSVSREKKERFSLILESASTNQTSMYLCASGTPGRGNTEAFFGQGTRLTVV.

The genes are TRBV15 and TRBJ2-3; maybe TRBD1 (6 bases). V lost 3 bases to trimming and J lost 4 bases, with 8 bases between them. The CDR3 consists of 13 residues. Germline CDR1 reads LNHNV; CDR2 reads YYDKDF (reference sequence). The CDR3: CATSRGAADTQYF. CDR3 bases: TGTGCCACCAGCAGGGGGGCGGCAGATACGCAGTATTTT.